The clone carrying this T cell receptor beta chain was picked up a small number of times. Antigen: not known. Data came from immunoSEQ multiplex PCR; TCRdb stores just in-frame clones and leaves some out. The top ten clones hold around 45% of a sample with tens of thousands of clones, about 78% of them seen once. These data originate in a study of T cell responses to AZD1222 COVID-19 vaccine. Study-wide findings and caveats: Females made up more of the donors, who were largely white British, and clonal diversity may have come out too low. Repertoires were obtained only post-peak T cell response. Variant regions that are unmutated are reportedly the target of nearly half of spike-specific TCRs.

Germline CDR1 reads MDHEN; CDR2 reads SYDVKM. This CDR3 is 15 amino acids long. V shed 5 bases, J shed 7 bases, and the junction held 8 bases outside the gene matches. Here the sequenced sample was peripheral blood, taken 28 days after the second AZD1222 dose. V and J are TRBV28 and TRBJ2-1; 10 nucleotides line up with TRBD2. The sequence derives from an adult who received the AZD1222 COVID-19 vaccine. The CDR3 protein is CASSPALAGINEQFF. The CDR3 region has the DNA TGTGCCAGCAGTCCTGCACTAGCGGGAATTAATGAGCAGTTCTTC.